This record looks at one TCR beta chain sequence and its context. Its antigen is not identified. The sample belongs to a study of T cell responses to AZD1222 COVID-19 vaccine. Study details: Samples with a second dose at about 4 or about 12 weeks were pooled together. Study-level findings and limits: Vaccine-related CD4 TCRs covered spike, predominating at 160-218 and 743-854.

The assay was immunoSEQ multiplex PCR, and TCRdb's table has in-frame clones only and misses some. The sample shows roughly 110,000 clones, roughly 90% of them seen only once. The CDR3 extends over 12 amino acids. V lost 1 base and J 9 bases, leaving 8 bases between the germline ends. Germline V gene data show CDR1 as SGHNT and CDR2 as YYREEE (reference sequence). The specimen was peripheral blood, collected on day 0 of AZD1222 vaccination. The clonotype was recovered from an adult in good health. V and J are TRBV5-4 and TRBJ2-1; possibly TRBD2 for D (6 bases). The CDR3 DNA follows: TGTGCCAGCAGCTTGACTAGCCGTGAGCAGTTCTTC. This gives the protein CASSLTSREQFF.